The 6 T cell receptor beta chains below all came from one sample that was sequenced in a study of cytotoxic CD8 clonotypes in ibrutinib-treated CLL. Some clones are missing from TCRdb's copy, which holds only in-frame ones; the method was immunoSEQ multiplex PCR. Found here are about 140,000 clones, 65% to 85% of them singletons; the top ten hold 7.5% to 8%. This sample comprised PBMCs, obtained after 36 months of ibrutinib treatment. These receptors originate from a human donor with chronic lymphocytic leukemia.

This clone is a singleton in its sample. The chain recombines TRBV30 with TRBJ2-1; D is unclear. Trimming removed 0 bases at V and 16 bases at J, with 13 bases between. The CDR3 covers 11 residues. CDR1 and CDR2 from the germline V gene are GTSNPN and SVGIG (reference sequence). The CDR3 here is CAWSVKGNSFF. CDR3 nucleotide sequence: TGTGCCTGGAGTGTAAAGGGCAATAGCTTCTTC.

This clone has only a few counts. The chain recombines TRBV29-1 with TRBJ2-1; 10 bases match TRBD1. V was clipped by 8 bases and J by 8 bases; unmatched bases: 9. CDR1 and CDR2 (germline): SQVTM, ANQGSEA. The CDR3 is 13 amino acids. The CDR3 sequence is CSPYRDRGHEQFF. The CDR3 DNA follows: TGCAGCCCGTACCGGGACAGGGGTCATGAGCAGTTCTTC.

The J gene is TRBJ2-2, the V gene TRBV15; no reliable D call. Trimming cost V 1 base and J 7 bases, with 4 bases left between them. Germline V CDR1 and CDR2: LNHNV, YYDKDF (reference sequence). CDR3 length: 12 residues. CDR3 DNA sequence: TGTGCCACCAGCAGAGTTGACGGGGAGCTGTTTTTT. Translated, it gives CATSRVDGELFF.

CDR3 DNA sequence: TGTGCCAGCTCACCAAGGACAGATCTTAATTCACCCCTCCACTTT. Encoded protein: CASSPRTDLNSPLHF. The V call is TRBV18, the J call TRBJ1-6; D perhaps matches TRBD1 (6 bases). The CDR3 extends over 15 amino acids. CDR1 is KGHSH and CDR2 is LQKENI in the germline V gene. V dropped 2 bases and J dropped 6 bases, with 11 bases sitting between them.

The CDR3 here is CSVLDRTGGYTF. The CDR3 DNA follows: TGCAGCGTTCTGGACAGAACTGGTGGCTACACCTTC. The chain uses TRBV29-1 and TRBJ1-2; D possibly corresponds to TRBD1 (6 bases). Trimming left V 5 bases short and J 7 bases short, with 14 bases between. This CDR3 is built from 12 residues. Germline V lookup: CDR1 SQVTM, CDR2 ANQGSEA.

This rearrangement joins TRBV5-1 to TRBJ2-2, with a possible D match to TRBD2 (5 bases). V lost 1 base and J lost 2, with 18 bases in between. Germline V CDR1 and CDR2: SGHRS, YFSETQ. The length of the CDR3 is 18 residues. CDR3 sequence: CASSLLAPTSSNTGELFF. CDR3 nucleotide sequence: TGCGCCAGCAGCTTGCTGGCCCCAACCTCTAGCAACACCGGGGAGCTGTTTTTT.